This TCR beta chain was profiled in a study of human T cells and chemical hapten exposure. This CDR3 is built from 15 residues. Trimming stripped 4 bases from V and 4 bases from J, with 11 bases between. Germline CDR1 is SGHDN and CDR2 is FVKESK. As for time point: patch test 1, 2 weeks after DPC sensitization. The treatment here: therapeutic diphenylcyclopropenone sensitization with weekly scalp DPC. Alopecia patients between 18 and 70 years old and suitable for DPC were used as donors. TCRdb reprocessed the RACE reads via MiXCR and lists one record per CDR3 protein. Of some 70,000 distinct CDR3 sequences in the sample, more than 30% were seen once.

This TCR derives from a middle-aged man with alopecia areata. Some clones in this sample may be carry-over from other donors' samples. The sequencing used whole blood, collected in connection with sensitization to the hapten diphenylcyclopropenone (DPC). The V call is TRBV14, the J call TRBJ2-6; D gene unclear. DNA for the CDR3: TGTGCCAGCAGCCCGAACCTTGGCGGGGCCAACGTCCTGACTTTC. It codes for CASSPNLGGANVLTF.